The 17 T cell receptor beta chains reported below all come from one sample, sequenced in a study of cytomegalovirus exposure and HLA in healthy donors. The PCR made use of 60 Vbeta and 13 Jbeta primers. Measured with immunoSEQ multiplex PCR; TCRdb has only the in-frame clones, and not every one. This sample contains more than 100,000 clones. Sequenced: PBMCs. These receptors came from a man aged 35 to 55 in good health and CMV-seronegative.

The chain has TRBV5-1 and TRBJ2-7; maybe TRBD2 (6 bases). From germline, CDR1 is SGHRS and CDR2 YFSETQ. Trimming pared 0 bases from V and 3 bases from J, leaving 13 bases between. The CDR3 runs to 15 residues. The CDR3 here is CASSLAGEVNYEQYF. CDR3 sequence (DNA): TGCGCCAGCAGCTTGGCTGGGGAGGTGAACTACGAGCAGTACTTC.

The chain links TRBV28 to TRBJ1-3, with 8 bases matching TRBD1. This CDR3 comprises 18 residues. Germline V gene sequence: CDR1 MDHEN, CDR2 SYDVKM. Germline trimming cut 3 bases from V and 1 base from J; bases unmatched to any gene: 11. The CDR3 DNA reads TGTGCCAGCAGTTTTCCGCTGGGGACAGGACTTTCTGGAAACACCATATATTTT. Translating it yields CASSFPLGTGLSGNTIYF.

The chain recombines TRBV5-1 with TRBJ2-5; TRBD1 matches 7 bases. The CDR3 has 14 residues. V shed 5 bases and J 2 bases; nucleotides not matched to a gene: 6. Germline V lookup: CDR1 SGHRS, CDR2 YFSETQ. This chain's CDR3 is CASRPGGEQETQYF. The CDR3 DNA sequence: TGCGCCAGCAGACCAGGGGGAGAGCAAGAGACCCAGTACTTC. Combining the CDR3 with reference TRBV5-1 and TRBJ2-5 gives the whole variable domain KAGVTQTPRYLIKTRGQQVTLSCSPISGHRSVSWYQQTPGQGLQFLFEYFSETQRNKGNFPGRFSGRQFSNSRSEMNVSTLELGDSALYLCASRPGGEQETQYFGPGTRLLVL.

The chain couples TRBV18 to TRBJ1-5; D uncertain. The V gene's germline CDR1 is KGHSH and CDR2 LQKENI. V was shortened by 4 bases and J by 0 bases, with 13 bases between the two germline ends. CDR3 length equals 16 residues. The CDR3 DNA sequence: TGTGCCAGCTCACTCCAGGTCGCAAATAGCAATCAGCCCCAGCATTTT. It encodes CASSLQVANSNQPQHF.

This CDR3 reads CSVEPGQGAGGYTF. The CDR3 nucleotides read TGCAGCGTTGAACCGGGACAGGGGGCAGGGGGCTACACCTTC. The chain couples TRBV29-1 to TRBJ1-2; 12 positions agree with TRBD1. J lost 8 bases, V lost 2 bases, and 6 bases had no gene match. The CDR3 runs 14 residues. CDR1 SQVTM and CDR2 ANQGSEA come from the germline V gene.

This chain joins TRBV16 and TRBJ1-5, with 9 bases that match TRBD1. The CDR3 sequence is 14 residues long. The J segment lost 5 bases and the V segment lost 2 bases, leaving 1 base of the junction unmatched. CDR1 is KGHSY and CDR2 is FQNENV in the germline V gene. The CDR3 DNA is TGTGCCAGCAGCCAAACAGGGGGCCATCAGCCCCAGCATTTT. This encodes CASSQTGGHQPQHF.

The chain joins TRBV28 to TRBJ2-3, with TRBD2 matching 13 bases. This CDR3 has 14 residues. From germline, CDR1 is MDHEN and CDR2 SYDVKM. After removal of 6 bases from V and 5 bases from J, the junction contained 2 bases not matched to a gene. CDR3 nucleotides: TGTGCCAGCAGCCGACTAGCGGGAGGAGATACGCAGTATTTT. Its protein product is CASSRLAGGDTQYF.

This chain connects TRBV28 to TRBJ2-1; 11 nucleotides align to TRBD2. The CDR3 covers 21 residues. Germline V lookup: CDR1 MDHEN, CDR2 SYDVKM. V lost 4 bases and J lost 8; bases outside the gene matches: 25. The CDR3 bases are TGTGCCAGCAGTTCCAATACTAAACCAGCGGGACTAGCGGCTTACTTGGATGAGCAGTTCTTC. Translating it yields CASSSNTKPAGLAAYLDEQFF.

V and J are TRBV9 and TRBJ2-1; 10 nucleotides match TRBD2. The CDR3 loop spans 18 amino acids. With V trimmed by 0 bases and J by 1 base, 7 bases remained unmatched. Germline CDR1 is SGDLS and CDR2 is YYNGEE. The CDR3 spells CASSVGLAGEGSYNEQFF. As DNA, the CDR3 is TGTGCCAGCAGCGTAGGTCTAGCGGGAGAGGGTTCCTACAATGAGCAGTTCTTC.

Worth noting for this clone: Different DNA sequences within this sample yield the same CDR3. The CDR3 loop reads CASSQKTGSGANVLTF. CDR3 coding DNA: TGTGCCAGCAGCCAAAAGACAGGGTCTGGGGCCAACGTCCTGACTTTC. This chain joins TRBV4-2 and TRBJ2-6; 7 bases fit TRBD1. Germline values: CDR1 LGHNA, CDR2 YNFKEQ. The CDR3 length is 16 residues. V lost 2 bases, J lost 1 base, and 2 bases stayed unmatched.

The gene calls are TRBV29-1 and TRBJ2-3; 8 bases match TRBD1. The CDR3 extends over 16 amino acids. Germline loops: CDR1 SQVTM, CDR2 ANQGSEA. V gave up 8 bases and J gave up 3 bases; unmatched junction bases: 16. CDR3 protein: CSLLPRGRRGTDTQYF. The CDR3 DNA reads TGCAGCTTGTTGCCCAGGGGGCGCCGGGGGACAGATACGCAGTATTTT.

The chain is built from TRBV11-2 and TRBJ2-3; 10 positions match TRBD2. Trimming removed 5 bases from V and 1 base from J; junction bases left unmatched: 3. The V gene's germline CDR1 is SGHAT and CDR2 FQNNGV. CDR3 size: 15 residues. CDR3 region: CASSLGTSGTDTQYF. CDR3 DNA: TGTGCCAGCAGCCTAGGGACTAGCGGCACAGATACGCAGTATTTT.

The rearrangement uses TRBV27 and TRBJ1-1; D remains ambiguous. CDR1 is MNHEY and CDR2 is SMNVEV in the germline V gene (reference sequence). The CDR3 has 11 residues. Between the trimmed V and J ends, which lost 7 bases and 7 bases, there was a span of 10 bases. CDR3: CASIGSVEAFF. CDR3 coding DNA: TGTGCCAGCATTGGTTCAGTTGAAGCTTTCTTT.

This chain connects TRBV19 to TRBJ1-5, with D tentatively TRBD1 (6 bases). From germline, CDR1 is LNHDA and CDR2 SQIVND (reference sequence). The CDR3 length is 15 residues. Trimming pared 7 bases from V and 4 bases from J, leaving 17 bases between. DNA of the CDR3: TGTGCCAGTACCCAACTAGGGGGAGGGAATCAGCCCCAGCATTTT. It specifies CASTQLGGGNQPQHF.

The chain is built from TRBV5-1 and TRBJ2-2, with a weak D call TRBD2 (6 bases). Per the germline V gene, CDR1 is SGHRS and CDR2 is YFSETQ. This CDR3 region has 16 residues. The germline V and J ends were trimmed by 5 bases and 5 bases, with 19 bases remaining between them. CDR3 nucleotides: TGCGCCAGCAGATATACGACGGGAGCGGATACCGGGGAGCTGTTTTTT. This translates into CASRYTTGADTGELFF.

The gene calls are TRBV28 and TRBJ1-5; 9 bases agree with TRBD1. The CDR3 has 14 amino acids. J gave up 6 bases and V 4 bases, and 4 bases lay outside the gene matches. Germline V CDR1 and CDR2: MDHEN, SYDVKM. The CDR3 nucleotides read TGTGCCAGCAGTTCCGGGACAGGGAGTCAGCCCCAGCATTTT. Protein sequence: CASSSGTGSQPQHF.

The V call is TRBV14, the J call TRBJ2-2; D ambiguous. Germline assignment: CDR1 SGHDN and CDR2 FVKESK. The V and J ends lost 3 bases and 7 bases respectively, with 9 bases between them. This CDR3 is built from 13 residues. The CDR3 coding sequence is TGTGCCAGCAGCCACGAGGTATTCGGGGAGCTGTTTTTT. Protein product: CASSHEVFGELFF.